This TCR beta chain was recovered during a study of blood T cell repertoires in COVID-19. Overall study context: The United States, Italy and Spain supplied acute and convalescent COVID-19 samples. The analysed material was cDNA or gDNA that came from T cells, B-cell-depleted T cells, or PBMCs.

In the authors' methods: Estimates of nucleated cell counts were drawn from the amplification of reference gene primers. TCRdb's copy holds only in-frame clones and misses some; the assay was immunoSEQ multiplex PCR. For V, J and clone size, that table is used; D and trimming come from the DNA. In the table there are more than 200,000 clones, around 80% of which are singletons. Trimming removed 2 bases from V and 8 bases from J, with 10 bases in between. The germline gives CDR1 SGDLS, CDR2 YYNGEE. This CDR3 comprises 12 residues. The chain uses TRBV9 and TRBJ1-2; D is perhaps TRBD1 (6 bases). The receptor was isolated from a man in his 60s with acute or convalescent COVID-19. The sample taken for sequencing was peripheral blood. CDR3 bases: TGTGCCAGCAGCGTCGACAGGTACGGCTACACCTTC. Its protein product is CASSVDRYGYTF.